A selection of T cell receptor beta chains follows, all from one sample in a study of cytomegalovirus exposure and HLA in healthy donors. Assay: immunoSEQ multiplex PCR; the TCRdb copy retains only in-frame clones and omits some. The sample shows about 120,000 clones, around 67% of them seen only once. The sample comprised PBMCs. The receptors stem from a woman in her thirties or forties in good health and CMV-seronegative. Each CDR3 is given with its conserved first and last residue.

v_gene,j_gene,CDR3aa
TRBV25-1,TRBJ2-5,CATTLGGQETQYF
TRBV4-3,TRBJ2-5,CASSQSSGVLETQYF
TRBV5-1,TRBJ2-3,CASSLVRGLAGGSSTDTQYF
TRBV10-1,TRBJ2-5,CASAGQGAETQYF
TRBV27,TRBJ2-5,CASSVPGTGETQYF
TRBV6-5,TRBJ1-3,CASSYATGAGNTIYF
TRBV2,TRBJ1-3,CASRTGSGNTIYF
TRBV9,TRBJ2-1,CASRDSGGAYNEQFF
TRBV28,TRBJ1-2,CASSLQGNYGYTF
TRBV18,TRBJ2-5,CASSPPSPQGAKTQYF
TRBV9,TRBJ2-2,CASSHGSTNTGELFF
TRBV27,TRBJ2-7,CASTPRPGYEQYF
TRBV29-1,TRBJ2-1,CSVRDSGVYNEQFF
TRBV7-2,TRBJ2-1,CASSLGGSINEQFF
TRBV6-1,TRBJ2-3,CASSEGRGPLTDTQYF
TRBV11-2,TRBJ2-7,CASSFLAGTTYEQYF
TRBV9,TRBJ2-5,CASSPRPVGGETQYF
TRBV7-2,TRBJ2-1,CASRRTTLYNEQFF
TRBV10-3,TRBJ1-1,CAIRGDRGNTEAFF
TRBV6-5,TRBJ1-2,CASSAPGGVAMNF
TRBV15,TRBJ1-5,CATGTAGISNQPQHF
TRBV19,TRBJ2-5,CASSTGYGGETQYF
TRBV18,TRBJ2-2,CASSLNGLAGAYTGELFF
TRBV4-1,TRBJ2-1,CASSQDTGDNPYNEQFF
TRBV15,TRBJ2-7,CATSRSGSSYEQYF
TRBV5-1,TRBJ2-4,CASSPLRGAPGGNIQYF
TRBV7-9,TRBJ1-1,CASSLEDRGVFF
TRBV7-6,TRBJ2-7,CASSPQGSAYEQYF
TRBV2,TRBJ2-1,CASRVDLWSGGKNEQFF
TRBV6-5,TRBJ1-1,CASSYEGARSTEAFF
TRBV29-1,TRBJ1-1,CSVEDDRDEAFF
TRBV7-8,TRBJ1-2,CASSLQGQHYGYTF
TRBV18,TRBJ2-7,CASSPAPVESGDNF
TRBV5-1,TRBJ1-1,CASGPAGETEAFF
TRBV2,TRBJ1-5,CASSEGEVVGNQPQHF
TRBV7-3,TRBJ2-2,CASSLGLPDGELFF
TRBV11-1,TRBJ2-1,CASSLSSGNNEQFF
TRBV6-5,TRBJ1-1,CASSYSSRTSNTEAFF
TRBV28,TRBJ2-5,CAGSAWGQGGGETQYF
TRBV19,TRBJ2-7,CASSWVAGDYEQYF
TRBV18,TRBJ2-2,CASSPRGQQNTGELFF
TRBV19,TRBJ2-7,CASNPTGSYEQYF
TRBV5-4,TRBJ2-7,CASSFGQGARSYEQYF
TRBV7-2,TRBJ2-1,CASSLAVLAGGRGHEQFF
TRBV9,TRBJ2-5,CASSPRTGSQETQYF
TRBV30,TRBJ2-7,CAWSYGQETSYEQYF